This T cell receptor beta chain was obtained from a study of graft-versus-host responses after intestinal transplantation. For the study at large: Recipients underwent multivisceral, liver-intestinal, or isolated intestinal transplants. Following induction with anti-thymocyte globulin, all recipients were given tacrolimus and steroids for two to three years. Study results and caveats: Circulating GvH clone levels at their peak were associated with HvG declines (early post-transplant). Analysis identified GvH clones in recipient marrow, with some appearing first in ileum or blood.

Data came from immunoSEQ multiplex PCR; TCRdb stores just in-frame clones and leaves some out. The profile shows 62,000 or so clones, 85% to 90% of them singletons. Germline CDR1 SGDLS, CDR2 YYNGEE. V was pared by 3 bases and J by 2 bases, with 2 bases of the junction left unmatched. The CDR3 runs 14 residues. As for this clone: Its target is unknown.

This chain connects TRBV9 to TRBJ1-3, with TRBD1 identical over 7 bases. The sequence was obtained from a human patient who received an intestinal transplant, so some T cells may come from the graft donor. Source: PBMCs, taken 26 days after transplant. The CDR3 region is CASSETGTGNTIYF. CDR3 in DNA: TGTGCCAGCAGCGAGACAGGGACTGGAAACACCATATATTTT. Complete variable domain (other parts from reference TRBV9 and TRBJ1-3): DSGVTQTPKHLITATGQRVTLRCSPRSGDLSVYWYQQSLDQGLQFLIQYYNGEERAKGNILERFSAQQFPDLHSELNLSSLELGDSALYFCASSETGTGNTIYFGEGSWLTVV.